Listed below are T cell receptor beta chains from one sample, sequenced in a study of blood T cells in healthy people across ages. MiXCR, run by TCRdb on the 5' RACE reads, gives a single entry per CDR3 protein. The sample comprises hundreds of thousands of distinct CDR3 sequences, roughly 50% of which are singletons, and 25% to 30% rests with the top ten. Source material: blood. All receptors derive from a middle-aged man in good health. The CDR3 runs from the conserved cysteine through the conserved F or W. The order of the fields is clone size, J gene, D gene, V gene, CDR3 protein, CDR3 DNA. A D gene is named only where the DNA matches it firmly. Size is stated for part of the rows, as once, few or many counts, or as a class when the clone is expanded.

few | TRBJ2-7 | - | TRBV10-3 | CAISEIQGYEQYF | TGTGCCATCAGTGAGATACAGGGTTACGAGCAGTACTTC
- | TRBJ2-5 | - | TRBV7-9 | CASSLTQGGSETQYF | TGTGCCAGCAGCTTAACACAGGGCGGTTCTGAGACCCAGTACTTC
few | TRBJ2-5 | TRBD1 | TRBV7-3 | CASSLSGTGVQETQYF | TGTGCCAGCAGCTTAAGTGGGACAGGGGTCCAAGAGACCCAGTACTTC
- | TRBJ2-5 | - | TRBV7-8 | CASSLAVGGFQETQYF | TGTGCCAGCAGCTTAGCTGTGGGTGGTTTCCAAGAGACCCAGTACTTC
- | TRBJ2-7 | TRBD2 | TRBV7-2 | CASSLGASGIDEQYF | TGTGCCAGCAGCTTAGGGGCTAGCGGGATCGACGAGCAGTACTTC
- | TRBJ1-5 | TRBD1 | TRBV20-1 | CSARDRDKGSNQPQHF | TGCAGTGCTCGGGACAGGGACAAAGGGAGCAATCAGCCCCAGCATTTT
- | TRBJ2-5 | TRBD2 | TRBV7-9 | CASSSSVVRSSGVETQYF | TGTGCCAGCAGTTCCTCCGTCGTACGGTCTAGCGGGGTAGAGACCCAGTACTTC
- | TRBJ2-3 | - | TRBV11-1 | CASSLDAWDSVTWDTQYF | TGTGCCAGCAGCTTAGACGCGTGGGACTCGGTGACATGGGATACGCAGTATTTT
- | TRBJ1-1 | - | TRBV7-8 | CASSLATNPRTEAFF | TGTGCCAGCAGCTTAGCCACAAACCCACGAACTGAAGCTTTCTTT
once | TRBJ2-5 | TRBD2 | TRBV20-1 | CSVRTGLAGGPRETQYF | TGCAGTGTCAGGACGGGACTAGCGGGAGGGCCTCGGGAGACCCAGTACTTC
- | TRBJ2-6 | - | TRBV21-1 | CASSKGSSARAGFTLGANVLTF | TGTGCCAGCAGCAAGGGTAGTTCGGCCAGAGCAGGGTTCACCCTGGGGGCCAACGTCCTGACTTTC
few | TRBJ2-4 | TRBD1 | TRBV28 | CASRPPGQAKNIQYF | TGTGCCAGCAGACCTCCGGGACAGGCAAAAAACATTCAGTACTTC
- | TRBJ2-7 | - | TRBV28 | CASSLGVEVTYEQYF | TGTGCCAGCAGTTTGGGGGTGGAAGTTACCTACGAGCAGTACTTC
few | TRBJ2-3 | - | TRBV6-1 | CASSAATGHTDTQYF | TGTGCCAGCAGTGCAGCCACAGGGCACACAGATACGCAGTATTTT
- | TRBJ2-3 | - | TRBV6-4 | CASSESAGSTDTQYF | TGTGCCAGCAGTGAATCAGCGGGTAGCACAGATACGCAGTATTTT
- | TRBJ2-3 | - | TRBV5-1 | CASSREGTHDGTDTQYF | TGCGCCAGCAGCAGGGAAGGGACTCATGATGGGACAGATACGCAGTATTTT
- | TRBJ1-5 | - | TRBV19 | CASSISGDQPQHF | TGTGCCAGTAGTATATCGGGGGATCAGCCCCAGCATTTT
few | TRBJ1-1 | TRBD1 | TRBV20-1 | CSASPGTGRAEAFF | TGCAGTGCTAGTCCCGGGACAGGTAGGGCTGAAGCTTTCTTT
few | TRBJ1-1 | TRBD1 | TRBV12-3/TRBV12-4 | CASSRGDRPNTEAFF | TGTGCCAGCAGTCGCGGGGACAGACCGAACACTGAAGCTTTCTTT
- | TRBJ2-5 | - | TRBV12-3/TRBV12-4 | CASSVVEGGETQYF | TGTGCCAGCAGTGTAGTCGAGGGGGGGGAGACCCAGTACTTC
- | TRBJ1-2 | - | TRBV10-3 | CAISQGPPIYYGYTF | TGTGCCATCAGTCAGGGCCCCCCCATCTACTATGGCTACACCTTC
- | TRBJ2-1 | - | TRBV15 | CATSRDSRVGNEQFF | TGTGCCACCAGCAGAGACTCCAGGGTGGGGAATGAGCAGTTCTTC